The rows below give T cell receptor beta chains drawn from one sample of a study of blood T cell repertoires in COVID-19. The method was immunoSEQ multiplex PCR; TCRdb's version includes in-frame clones alone and lacks a portion of them. Altogether fewer than 250,000 clones are present, about nine tenths being singletons, with the ten largest covering 6.5%. The sample comprised peripheral blood. All receptors come from a man aged 55-75 years who had recovered from COVID-19. CDR3s include the opening cysteine and the closing phenylalanine or tryptophan. A D gene is named only where the DNA matches it firmly. Size tells how often a clone was seen (once, few, many) or the class of an expanded clone, and some rows leave it out.

D gene: TRBD1
J gene: TRBJ1-6
CDR3 length: 17
V gene: TRBV7-2
clone size: .
CDR3 DNA: TGTGCCAGCAGCCGGACAGGGGTTCGATCCGATAATTCACCCCTCCACTTT
CDR3 protein: CASSRTGVRSDNSPLHF

D gene: TRBD1
J gene: TRBJ2-2
CDR3 length: 16
V gene: TRBV28
clone size: .
CDR3 DNA: TGTGCCAGCACCCAAATGGGGACAGGGAACACCGGGGAGCTGTTTTTT
CDR3 protein: CASTQMGTGNTGELFF

D gene: .
J gene: TRBJ1-2
CDR3 length: 14
V gene: TRBV3-1/TRBV3-2
clone size: .
CDR3 DNA: TGTGCCAGCAGCCAAGCAGGCTTCAACTATGGCTACACCTTC
CDR3 protein: CASSQAGFNYGYTF

D gene: .
J gene: TRBJ2-2
CDR3 length: 14
V gene: TRBV7-9
clone size: .
CDR3 DNA: TGTGCCAGCAGCCGAACACAGGGACCCGGGGAGCTGTTTTTT
CDR3 protein: CASSRTQGPGELFF

D gene: TRBD1
J gene: TRBJ2-1
CDR3 length: 15
V gene: TRBV2
clone size: .
CDR3 DNA: TGTGCCAGCAGTCCTGACAGGGTTGCCTACAATGAGCAGTTCTTC
CDR3 protein: CASSPDRVAYNEQFF

D gene: TRBD2
J gene: TRBJ2-1
CDR3 length: 20
V gene: TRBV14
clone size: .
CDR3 DNA: TGTGCCAGCAGCCAAGATCGAGCGGGAGGACTCCTGAGCTCCTACAATGAGCAGTTCTTC
CDR3 protein: CASSQDRAGGLLSSYNEQFF

D gene: .
J gene: TRBJ2-1
CDR3 length: 13
V gene: TRBV6-1
clone size: .
CDR3 DNA: TGTGCCAGCAGAGAACAGTCCTACAATGAGCAGTTCTTC
CDR3 protein: CASREQSYNEQFF

D gene: .
J gene: TRBJ2-7
CDR3 length: 16
V gene: TRBV14
clone size: .
CDR3 DNA: TGTGCCAGCAGCCAAGACCAGGGGCAAGGGTCCTACGAGCAGTACTTC
CDR3 protein: CASSQDQGQGSYEQYF

D gene: TRBD1
J gene: TRBJ1-2
CDR3 length: 14
V gene: TRBV6-5
clone size: once
CDR3 DNA: TGTGCCAGCAGTTACGGGCAGGGGGCAAGTGGCTACACCTTC
CDR3 protein: CASSYGQGASGYTF

D gene: .
J gene: TRBJ2-3
CDR3 length: 14
V gene: TRBV5-1
clone size: .
CDR3 DNA: TGCGCCAGCAGCTTGGTTCAGACTACAGATACGCAGTATTTT
CDR3 protein: CASSLVQTTDTQYF

D gene: .
J gene: TRBJ2-7
CDR3 length: 14
V gene: TRBV19
clone size: .
CDR3 DNA: TGTGCCAGTAGTATAGATCACAGTACCTACGAGCAGTACTTC
CDR3 protein: CASSIDHSTYEQYF

D gene: .
J gene: TRBJ1-3
CDR3 length: 13
V gene: TRBV28
clone size: .
CDR3 DNA: TGTGCCAGCAGTTTCAGGGCTGGAAACACCATATATTTT
CDR3 protein: CASSFRAGNTIYF

D gene: TRBD1
J gene: TRBJ1-2
CDR3 length: 15
V gene: TRBV6-5
clone size: once
CDR3 DNA: TGTGCCAGCAGGTCTCAGGGGGCTAAGAACTATGGCTACACCTTC
CDR3 protein: CASRSQGAKNYGYTF

D gene: TRBD1
J gene: TRBJ1-4
CDR3 length: 16
V gene: TRBV3-1/TRBV3-2
clone size: .
CDR3 DNA: TGTGCCAGCAGCCTTAGGGGACAGGGCACTAATGAAAAACTGTTTTTT
CDR3 protein: CASSLRGQGTNEKLFF

D gene: TRBD1
J gene: TRBJ1-4
CDR3 length: 14
V gene: TRBV5-1
clone size: .
CDR3 DNA: TGCGCCAGCAGCTTTGGACAGGGAGGCGAAAAACTGTTTTTT
CDR3 protein: CASSFGQGGEKLFF

D gene: TRBD1
J gene: TRBJ1-5
CDR3 length: 12
V gene: TRBV29-1
clone size: .
CDR3 DNA: TGCAGCGTCTCAGGGGGCCAACAGCCCCAGCATTTT
CDR3 protein: CSVSGGQQPQHF

D gene: .
J gene: TRBJ1-6
CDR3 length: 15
V gene: TRBV7-2
clone size: .
CDR3 DNA: TGTGCCAGCAGCTCCCTGCAGGGCCAGAATTCACCCCTCCACTTT
CDR3 protein: CASSSLQGQNSPLHF

D gene: .
J gene: TRBJ1-1
CDR3 length: 16
V gene: TRBV19
clone size: .
CDR3 DNA: TGTGCCAGTAGTATCCGACAGGACAGTCCGAACACTGAAGCTTTCTTT
CDR3 protein: CASSIRQDSPNTEAFF

D gene: .
J gene: TRBJ1-1
CDR3 length: 14
V gene: TRBV19
clone size: .
CDR3 DNA: TGTGCCAGTAACCCGACAGCCTTGAACACTGAAGCTTTCTTT
CDR3 protein: CASNPTALNTEAFF

D gene: .
J gene: TRBJ2-2
CDR3 length: 15
V gene: TRBV6-5
clone size: .
CDR3 DNA: TGTGCCAGCAGTTCCACGGGTTCGGGAGCCGGGGAGCTGTTTTTT
CDR3 protein: CASSSTGSGAGELFF

D gene: .
J gene: TRBJ1-1
CDR3 length: 16
V gene: TRBV6-5
clone size: .
CDR3 DNA: TGTGCCAGCAGTTACTTTATAGCGGAGGGGCGGACTGAAGCTTTCTTT
CDR3 protein: CASSYFIAEGRTEAFF

D gene: TRBD1
J gene: TRBJ1-5
CDR3 length: 16
V gene: TRBV5-1
clone size: .
CDR3 DNA: TGCGCCAGCAGCTTGGGAAACAGGGGCTATGGTGAGCCCCAGCATTTT
CDR3 protein: CASSLGNRGYGEPQHF

D gene: TRBD1
J gene: TRBJ1-3
CDR3 length: 16
V gene: TRBV7-9
clone size: .
CDR3 DNA: TGTGCCAGCAGCTTCACGGGACAGGGCTCTGGAAACACCATATATTTT
CDR3 protein: CASSFTGQGSGNTIYF

D gene: .
J gene: TRBJ1-2
CDR3 length: 12
V gene: TRBV9
clone size: .
CDR3 DNA: TGTGCCAGCAGCGACCGGGTTCATGGCTACACCTTC
CDR3 protein: CASSDRVHGYTF

D gene: TRBD1
J gene: TRBJ1-2
CDR3 length: 18
V gene: TRBV5-8
clone size: .
CDR3 DNA: TGTGCCAGCAGCTTGGTGGGTATACAGGGGGCGAGGGACTATGGCTACACCTTC
CDR3 protein: CASSLVGIQGARDYGYTF

D gene: TRBD1
J gene: TRBJ2-3
CDR3 length: 14
V gene: TRBV6-5
clone size: .
CDR3 DNA: TGTGCCACAATCAGACAGGGGGCATTCGATACGCAGTATTTT
CDR3 protein: CATIRQGAFDTQYF

D gene: TRBD1
J gene: TRBJ1-4
CDR3 length: 15
V gene: TRBV3-1/TRBV3-2
clone size: .
CDR3 DNA: TGTGCCAGCAGCCCTATGGGGACAGAACAAGAAAAACTGTTTTTT
CDR3 protein: CASSPMGTEQEKLFF

D gene: .
J gene: TRBJ2-7
CDR3 length: 13
V gene: TRBV18
clone size: .
CDR3 DNA: TGTGCCAGCTCACCAGGCAGCTCCTACGAGCAGTACTTC
CDR3 protein: CASSPGSSYEQYF

D gene: .
J gene: TRBJ1-1
CDR3 length: 12
V gene: TRBV11-3
clone size: .
CDR3 DNA: TGTGCCAGCAGCTTAGATGGCAGGCAAGCTTTCTTT
CDR3 protein: CASSLDGRQAFF

D gene: .
J gene: TRBJ2-2
CDR3 length: 16
V gene: TRBV3-1/TRBV3-2
clone size: .
CDR3 DNA: TGTGCCAGCAGCCGCCATCAAGCCATGAACACCGGGGAGCTGTTTTTT
CDR3 protein: CASSRHQAMNTGELFF

D gene: .
J gene: TRBJ1-2
CDR3 length: 15
V gene: TRBV6-6
clone size: .
CDR3 DNA: TGTGCCAGCAGTTACCCAGGGAGGGCAAAGGATGGCTACACCTTC
CDR3 protein: CASSYPGRAKDGYTF

D gene: .
J gene: TRBJ1-2
CDR3 length: 13
V gene: TRBV5-1
clone size: .
CDR3 DNA: TGCGCCAGCAGCTTGGACAGGGAGGGTGGCTACACCTTC
CDR3 protein: CASSLDREGGYTF

D gene: TRBD1
J gene: TRBJ2-2
CDR3 length: 16
V gene: TRBV18
clone size: .
CDR3 DNA: TGTGCCAGCTCACCCCTGGGGACAGGGAACACCGGGGAGCTGTTTTTT
CDR3 protein: CASSPLGTGNTGELFF

D gene: TRBD2
J gene: TRBJ2-1
CDR3 length: 15
V gene: TRBV7-3
clone size: .
CDR3 DNA: TGTGCCAGCAGCTTAACACTAGCGGGAAGGAGTGAGCAGTTCTTC
CDR3 protein: CASSLTLAGRSEQFF

D gene: TRBD1
J gene: TRBJ2-2
CDR3 length: 16
V gene: TRBV9
clone size: .
CDR3 DNA: TGTGCCAGCAGCCCACGGACAGGGGGTCGCACCGGGGAGCTGTTTTTT
CDR3 protein: CASSPRTGGRTGELFF

D gene: TRBD1
J gene: TRBJ2-2
CDR3 length: 15
V gene: TRBV28
clone size: .
CDR3 DNA: TGTGCCAGCAGAAACAGGGGATTGAACACCGGGGAGCTGTTTTTT
CDR3 protein: CASRNRGLNTGELFF

D gene: TRBD1
J gene: TRBJ1-4
CDR3 length: 14
V gene: TRBV10-3
clone size: .
CDR3 DNA: TGTGCCATCAGCCCGACAGGGACTAATGAAAAACTGTTTTTT
CDR3 protein: CAISPTGTNEKLFF

D gene: .
J gene: TRBJ2-5
CDR3 length: 15
V gene: TRBV9
clone size: .
CDR3 DNA: TGTGCCAGCAGCGTGGGTCTGGGGAGAGGAGAGACCCAGTACTTC
CDR3 protein: CASSVGLGRGETQYF

D gene: TRBD1
J gene: TRBJ2-5
CDR3 length: 15
V gene: TRBV7-8
clone size: .
CDR3 DNA: TGTGCCAGCAGCCCGAACAGGGGGCGCGGAGAGACCCAGTACTTC
CDR3 protein: CASSPNRGRGETQYF

D gene: TRBD2
J gene: TRBJ2-3
CDR3 length: 14
V gene: TRBV6-5
clone size: .
CDR3 DNA: TGTGCCAGCAGTTTTGGACTAGCTTCGGATACGCAGTATTTT
CDR3 protein: CASSFGLASDTQYF

D gene: .
J gene: TRBJ2-7
CDR3 length: 13
V gene: TRBV12-3/TRBV12-4
clone size: .
CDR3 DNA: TGTGCCAGCAGCCAGGGTCCGTCCTACGAGCAGTACTTC
CDR3 protein: CASSQGPSYEQYF

D gene: .
J gene: TRBJ2-1
CDR3 length: 14
V gene: TRBV27
clone size: .
CDR3 DNA: TGTGCCAGCAGTCGGCCAGGGGTCTACAATGAGCAGTTCTTC
CDR3 protein: CASSRPGVYNEQFF

D gene: TRBD2
J gene: TRBJ2-7
CDR3 length: 15
V gene: TRBV5-8
clone size: once
CDR3 DNA: TGTGCCAGCAGCCGGACTAGCGGGAGGGCAGACGAGCAGTACTTC
CDR3 protein: CASSRTSGRADEQYF

D gene: TRBD1
J gene: TRBJ1-1
CDR3 length: 13
V gene: TRBV18
clone size: few
CDR3 DNA: TGTGCCACCTCCATGGGACAGCTCGTTGAAGCTTTCTTT
CDR3 protein: CATSMGQLVEAFF

D gene: TRBD1
J gene: TRBJ2-7
CDR3 length: 13
V gene: TRBV12-3/TRBV12-4
clone size: .
CDR3 DNA: TGTGCCAGCAGCCGAGACAGGGTCCACGAGCAGTACTTC
CDR3 protein: CASSRDRVHEQYF

D gene: .
J gene: TRBJ2-1
CDR3 length: 16
V gene: TRBV4-2
clone size: .
CDR3 DNA: TGTGCCAGCAGCCAAGTGCTTTGGAACACAGGCAATGAGCAGTTCTTC
CDR3 protein: CASSQVLWNTGNEQFF

D gene: .
J gene: TRBJ1-2
CDR3 length: 15
V gene: TRBV10-1
clone size: .
CDR3 DNA: TGCGCCAGCAGTGAGTCCAGGGCCCTAAACTATGGCTACACCTTC
CDR3 protein: CASSESRALNYGYTF

D gene: .
J gene: TRBJ1-6
CDR3 length: 14
V gene: TRBV27
clone size: .
CDR3 DNA: TGTGCCAGCAGTTCCGTCAGGCAGAATTCACCCCTCCACTTT
CDR3 protein: CASSSVRQNSPLHF

D gene: .
J gene: TRBJ2-5
CDR3 length: 13
V gene: TRBV2
clone size: once
CDR3 DNA: TGTGCCAGCGCTGTAGGGGCTGGGGAGACCCAGTACTTC
CDR3 protein: CASAVGAGETQYF

D gene: TRBD2
J gene: TRBJ2-1
CDR3 length: 16
V gene: TRBV7-8
clone size: .
CDR3 DNA: TGTGCCAGCAGACCAGCCACTAGCGCATCCTACAATGAGCAGTTCTTC
CDR3 protein: CASRPATSASYNEQFF

D gene: .
J gene: TRBJ1-1
CDR3 length: 13
V gene: TRBV7-7
clone size: .
CDR3 DNA: TGTGCCAGCAGCACAACTCAGGGCACTGAAGCTTTCTTT
CDR3 protein: CASSTTQGTEAFF

D gene: .
J gene: TRBJ2-7
CDR3 length: 14
V gene: TRBV14
clone size: .
CDR3 DNA: TGTGCCAGCAGCCAAGAACTAGGGAACTACGAGCAGTACTTC
CDR3 protein: CASSQELGNYEQYF

D gene: TRBD2
J gene: TRBJ2-1
CDR3 length: 13
V gene: TRBV7-2
clone size: .
CDR3 DNA: TGTGCCAGCAGTAGACTAGCGGGAGGGCCCTGGCTCTTC
CDR3 protein: CASSRLAGGPWLF

D gene: TRBD2
J gene: TRBJ2-7
CDR3 length: 15
V gene: TRBV6-5
clone size: .
CDR3 DNA: TGTGCCAGCAGCGTCACTAGCGGGGGGAGTTACGAGCAGTACTTC
CDR3 protein: CASSVTSGGSYEQYF

D gene: .
J gene: TRBJ2-3
CDR3 length: 12
V gene: TRBV12-3/TRBV12-4
clone size: .
CDR3 DNA: TGTGCCAGCAGTGGAGATGGTGGTACGCAGTATTTT
CDR3 protein: CASSGDGGTQYF

D gene: .
J gene: TRBJ2-7
CDR3 length: 17
V gene: TRBV4-1
clone size: .
CDR3 DNA: TGCGCCAGCAGCCAACTACAAGGGGCAGGGGCGGCCTACGAGCAGTACTTC
CDR3 protein: CASSQLQGAGAAYEQYF

D gene: .
J gene: TRBJ2-7
CDR3 length: 11
V gene: TRBV28
clone size: .
CDR3 DNA: TGTGCCAGCAGTTTTCGCTACGAGCAGTACTTC
CDR3 protein: CASSFRYEQYF

D gene: TRBD1
J gene: TRBJ1-5
CDR3 length: 15
V gene: TRBV14
clone size: .
CDR3 DNA: TGTGCCAGCAGCCTACGAGGGGGCCGGGATCAGCCCCAGCATTTT
CDR3 protein: CASSLRGGRDQPQHF

D gene: .
J gene: TRBJ2-5
CDR3 length: 14
V gene: TRBV18
clone size: .
CDR3 DNA: TGTGCCAGCTCACCGCGGGCGGAACAAGAGACCCAGTACTTC
CDR3 protein: CASSPRAEQETQYF

D gene: TRBD1
J gene: TRBJ2-1
CDR3 length: 15
V gene: TRBV28
clone size: once
CDR3 DNA: TGTGCCAGCAGTAGTGCAGGGGGTTCCTACAATGAGCAGTTCTTC
CDR3 protein: CASSSAGGSYNEQFF